The rows below give T cell receptor beta chains drawn from one sample of a study of regulatory T cells in long-lasting Graves disease. TCRdb called the multiplex PCR reads again in MiXCR, with one record for every CDR3 protein. The sample lists about 290,000 distinct CDR3 sequences; around 20% were seen once. Sequences were derived from peripheral blood mononuclear cells (PBMCs), sampled when the disease was refractory, from a patient treated with antithyroid drugs. These receptors were taken from a female donor with Graves disease. The CDR3 runs from the conserved cysteine through the conserved F or W. D genes are given only for firm matches. Clone size appears in some rows only: once, few, many, or a class for an expanded clone.

v_call	d_call	clone_size	j_call	cdr3_nt	cdr3_aa
TRBV2	-	many	TRBJ2-7	TGTGCCAGCAGACTCCAGGGGGAGCAGTACTTC	CASRLQGEQYF
TRBV30	TRBD1	-	TRBJ2-7	TGTGCCTGGGGGAAGGACAGGGGCCACGAGCAGTACTTC	CAWGKDRGHEQYF
TRBV30	TRBD2	many	TRBJ2-7	TGTGCCTGGAGTTCAGATGGGAGGGGCGAGCAGTACTTC	CAWSSDGRGEQYF
TRBV9	TRBD2	many	TRBJ2-2	TGTGCCAGCAGTCAAACTAGCGCGAACACCGGGGAGCTGTTTTTT	CASSQTSANTGELFF
TRBV2	-	-	TRBJ2-1	TGTGCCAGCTATCGATATACCTACAATGAGCAGTTCTTC	CASYRYTYNEQFF
TRBV3-1	TRBD1	-	TRBJ1-1	TGTGCCAGCAGCCGACAGGGGGGTGTCACTGAAGCTTTCTTT	CASSRQGGVTEAFF
TRBV6-2/TRBV6-3	-	few	TRBJ2-7	TGTGCCAGCGGGCAGGAATTGGCCTACGAGCAGTACTTC	CASGQELAYEQYF
TRBV6-1	TRBD1	few	TRBJ1-4	TGTGCCAGCAGACCCACAGGGACAGGTGAAAAACTGTTTTTT	CASRPTGTGEKLFF
TRBV5-1	TRBD1	-	TRBJ2-1	TGCGCCAGCAGCCCAGGGACAGGGGACTACAATGAGCAGTTCTTC	CASSPGTGDYNEQFF
TRBV6-1	-	many	TRBJ2-4	TGTGCCAGCAGTGAAGTTAGGGGGGCAAACATTCAGTACTTC	CASSEVRGANIQYF
TRBV28	-	many	TRBJ1-4	TGTGCCATCCCGGGGGAGGATGAAAAACTGTTTTTT	CAIPGEDEKLFF
TRBV7-3	TRBD2	once	TRBJ2-2	TGTGCCAGCAGCTTAATATCGGGGGGCGGGGAGCTGTTTTTT	CASSLISGGGELFF